A single sample is the source of the 17 T cell receptor beta chains below, sequenced in a study of blood T cell repertoires in COVID-19. Assay: immunoSEQ multiplex PCR; the TCRdb copy retains only in-frame clones and omits some. The table includes approximately 65,000 clones, roughly three quarters detected once. The sample was peripheral blood. Receptors were obtained from a man aged 80 or over with acute or convalescent COVID-19.

V gene TRBV5-4 combines with J gene TRBJ2-7, with D tentatively TRBD1 (6 bases). Germline CDR1 is SGHNT and CDR2 is YYREEE (reference sequence). The CDR3 is 12 residues long. Trimming removed 2 bases at V and 8 bases at J, with 11 bases between. The CDR3 sequence is CASSFSRDKQYF. The CDR3 nucleotides read TGTGCCAGCAGCTTTTCGAGGGACAAGCAGTACTTC.

The rearrangement joins TRBV5-4 to TRBJ2-7; 13 bases are shared with TRBD2. CDR1 and CDR2 from the germline V gene are SGHNT and YYREEE (reference sequence). There are 16 residues in the CDR3. Trimming took 0 bases from V and 5 from J; bases not matched to a gene: 5. CDR3 region: CASSLGGTSGTNEQYF. Here the CDR3 DNA reads TGTGCCAGCAGCTTGGGTGGGACTAGCGGGACGAACGAGCAGTACTTC.

This clone is a singleton in its sample. The chain has TRBV30 and TRBJ2-3, with 8 bases lining up with TRBD2. Losses at the gene ends were 0 bases for V and 4 bases for J; bases not matched to a gene: 6. Germline CDR1 is GTSNPN and CDR2 is SVGIG (reference sequence). The CDR3 sequence is 15 residues long. The CDR3 DNA sequence: TGTGCCTGGAGTGTACGGGTCGGGGGGGCAGATACGCAGTATTTT. Protein: CAWSVRVGGADTQYF.

There are a few counts of this clone. The V gene is TRBV6-2 or TRBV6-3, the J gene TRBJ1-1; 8 bases align to TRBD1. V shed 6 bases and J 2 bases; nucleotides not matched to a gene: 8. Germline V gene lookup returns CDR1 MNHEY and CDR2 SVGEGT. This CDR3 spans 15 amino acids. DNA for the CDR3: TGTGCCAGCAGCACGGACAGGGTCCGAAACACTGAAGCTTTCTTT. It is translated as CASSTDRVRNTEAFF.

The chain recombines TRBV29-1 with TRBJ1-1; D perhaps matches TRBD1 (5 bases). This CDR3 region has 11 residues. The germline V gene has CDR1 SQVTM and CDR2 ANQGSEA. The V end lost 6 bases, the J end lost 4 bases, and 9 bases lay between the germline ends. The CDR3 sequence: CSVRGSTEAFF. CDR3 sequence (DNA): TGCAGCGTGCGGGGGAGCACTGAAGCTTTCTTT.

V gene TRBV3-1 (or the pseudogene TRBV3-2) combines with J gene TRBJ1-6; D gene unclear. The CDR3 has 15 residues. Germline values: CDR1 LGHDT, CDR2 YNNKEL (reference sequence). V was shortened by 1 base and J by 7 bases, with 11 bases between the two germline ends. Here the CDR3 reads CASSQGVTRNSPLHF. For the CDR3, the DNA is TGTGCCAGCAGCCAAGGGGTGACAAGAAATTCACCCCTCCACTTT.

This clone was seen just once. The rearrangement links TRBV9 to TRBJ1-2; no clear D gene. CDR3 length: 17 residues. Germline V gives CDR1 SGDLS, CDR2 YYNGEE. Trimming stripped 3 bases from V and 4 bases from J, with 22 bases between. The CDR3, as DNA: TGTGCCAGCAGCGAGCCCGGACGGGAACGGGATATCTATGGCTACACCTTC. Its translation is CASSEPGRERDIYGYTF. The full variable domain, completed using reference TRBV9 and TRBJ1-2, is DSGVTQTPKHLITATGQRVTLRCSPRSGDLSVYWYQQSLDQGLQFLIQYYNGEERAKGNILERFSAQQFPDLHSELNLSSLELGDSALYFCASSEPGRERDIYGYTFGSGTRLTVV.

The chain has TRBV18 and TRBJ2-7; D is undetermined. The CDR3 is 13 amino acids. The germline CDR1 and CDR2 sequences are KGHSH and LQKENI. Trimming removed 3 bases from V and 0 bases from J, with 6 bases in between. The CDR3 is CASSPGSSYEQYF. CDR3 coding DNA: TGTGCCAGCTCACCGGGCAGCTCCTACGAGCAGTACTTC.

The rearrangement links TRBV5-4 to TRBJ1-3; D remains unclear. The V gene's germline CDR1 is SGHNT and CDR2 YYREEE (reference sequence). V was pared by 0 bases and J by 2 bases, with 12 bases between. The CDR3 spans 16 residues. CDR3 protein: CASSLVPGFAGNTIYF. Here the CDR3 DNA reads TGTGCCAGCAGCTTGGTCCCGGGGTTTGCTGGAAACACCATATATTTT.

CDR3 protein: CASSPPLGGRAYGYTF. The CDR3 DNA follows: TGCGCCAGCAGCCCCCCGCTTGGAGGGAGGGCCTATGGCTACACCTTC. The chain is built from TRBV4-1 and TRBJ1-2, with D uncertain. The CDR3 consists of 16 residues. V was trimmed by 4 bases and J by 4 bases, leaving 19 bases between them. The germline V gene has CDR1 MGHRA and CDR2 YSYEKL.

This clone appeared a few times. This chain joins TRBV6-4 and TRBJ1-1; D might be TRBD1 (6 bases). CDR3 length: 14 residues. Trimming shortened V by 2 bases and J by 1 base, and 8 bases separated the two germline ends. In germline, CDR1 is MRHNA, CDR2 SNTAGT. This CDR3 is CASSDTDRNTEAFF. The CDR3 DNA follows: TGTGCCAGCAGTGACACGGACAGGAACACTGAAGCTTTCTTT.

The CDR3 region is CASSARNSYEQYF. DNA of the CDR3: TGTGCCAGCAGCGCCAGGAATTCCTACGAGCAGTACTTC. This chain joins TRBV7-9 and TRBJ2-7; D not resolved. Germline assignment: CDR1 SEHNR and CDR2 FQNEAQ (reference sequence). The V end was cut by 5 bases, the J end by 1 base, with 9 bases between. CDR3 length: 13 amino acids.

The chain links TRBV7-9 to TRBJ2-2, with 7 nucleotides matching TRBD1. V dropped 3 bases and J dropped 2; count of bases not matched to a gene: 6. Germline V lookup: CDR1 SEHNR, CDR2 FQNEAQ (reference sequence). The CDR3 totals 16 residues. The CDR3, as DNA: TGTGCCAGCAGCTTCTACCGACAGGGCAACACCGGGGAGCTGTTTTTT. This codes for CASSFYRQGNTGELFF.

This clone was seen more than once but under ten times. The chain carries TRBV18 and TRBJ2-1; 10 nucleotides line up with TRBD1. CDR1 is KGHSH, CDR2 LQKENI, per germline. Trimming took 8 bases from V and 1 from J; bases not matched to a gene: 11. The CDR3 sequence is 17 residues long. CDR3 DNA sequence: TGTGCCAGCCCGCCGGGACAGGGGCAGCGATCCTACAATGAGCAGTTCTTC. Residues: CASPPGQGQRSYNEQFF.

The rearrangement links TRBV10-3 to TRBJ2-3; TRBD2 aligns across 13 bases. V trimming: 6 bases; J trimming: 0 bases; junction bases outside the gene matches: 3. The V gene's germline CDR1 is ENHRY and CDR2 SYGVKD. The CDR3 totals 16 residues. In DNA, the CDR3 is TGTGCCATCAGAGGGACTAGCGGGGCTAGCACAGATACGCAGTATTTT. Encoded protein: CAIRGTSGASTDTQYF.

The V gene is TRBV10-3, the J gene TRBJ2-7; 11 bases map to TRBD2. Germline V gene sequence: CDR1 ENHRY, CDR2 SYGVKD. V shed 7 bases, J shed 1 base, and the junction held 6 bases outside the gene matches. The CDR3 has 15 residues. The CDR3 sequence is CAITSLAGESYEQYF. Written as DNA, the CDR3 is TGTGCCATCACGTCACTAGCGGGAGAATCCTACGAGCAGTACTTC.

The J gene is TRBJ2-5, the V gene TRBV27, with 8 bases fitting TRBD2. Germline-derived CDR1 and CDR2 are MNHEY and SMNVEV (reference sequence). The CDR3 is 15 amino acids. Trimming removed 5 bases from V and 4 bases from J; junction bases left unmatched: 9. The chain's CDR3 is CASSLISGIRETQYF. CDR3 DNA: TGTGCCAGCAGTCTGATTAGCGGGATTAGAGAGACCCAGTACTTC.